This passage covers 26 T cell receptor beta chains from one sample sequenced in a study of OX40 agonist ivuxolimab in advanced cancers. Clones were read by immunoSEQ multiplex PCR, and TCRdb kept only the in-frame ones, dropping some. The table records around 67,000 clones, almost 85% of them present only once. The sample here was CD4+ or CD8+ T cells sorted from blood, taken in a trial of the OX40 agonist ivuxolimab. The receptors were sampled from an adult with an advanced solid tumor such as melanoma, head and neck, liver or kidney cancer.

The J gene is TRBJ2-7, the V gene TRBV5-1; 8 positions match TRBD1. The CDR3 is 15 amino acids. In germline, CDR1 is SGHRS, CDR2 YFSETQ. The J segment lost 3 bases and the V segment lost 4 bases, leaving 9 bases of the junction unmatched. The CDR3: CASSPGQGVHYEQYF. The CDR3 DNA follows: TGCGCCAGCAGCCCAGGACAGGGAGTTCACTACGAGCAGTACTTC.

The V gene is TRBV5-5, the J gene TRBJ2-7; D remains unclear. V was trimmed by 0 bases and J by 2 bases, leaving 9 bases between them. CDR3 length: 14 residues. Germline V gene data show CDR1 as SGHKS and CDR2 as YYEKEE (reference sequence). The CDR3: CASSLAQGTYEQYF. The CDR3 DNA reads TGTGCCAGCAGCTTGGCCCAAGGAACCTACGAGCAGTACTTC.

This clone has only a few counts. The chain joins TRBV21-1 to TRBJ1-5. TRBV21-1 is a pseudogene locus. This CDR3 contains 9 residues. The CDR3 reads CASNSIQHF. Written as DNA, the CDR3 is TGTGCCAGCAACTCGATCCAGCATTTT.

The chain carries TRBV10-3 and TRBJ2-7; 9 nucleotides agree with TRBD1. This CDR3 is built from 13 residues. CDR1 is ENHRY, CDR2 SYGVKD, per germline. The V segment lost 5 bases and the J segment 5 bases; nucleotides outside the gene matches: 4. CDR3 protein: CAISWDRADEQYF. DNA of the CDR3: TGTGCCATCAGTTGGGACAGGGCCGACGAGCAGTACTTC.

This clone was recorded only once. This chain connects TRBV9 to TRBJ1-2; the match to TRBD1 covers 11 bases. The junction had 11 bases not matched to a gene; V was cut back by 2 bases and J by 5 bases. The CDR3 has 17 residues. CDR1 and CDR2 from the germline V gene are SGDLS and YYNGEE. The CDR3 loop reads CASSVSRGTGGPYGYTF. The CDR3 region has the DNA TGTGCCAGCAGCGTCAGTAGGGGGACAGGGGGACCTTATGGCTACACCTTC.

The rearrangement joins TRBV19 to TRBJ2-3, with TRBD2 matching 7 bases. The CDR3 spans 17 residues. V lost 4 bases to trimming and J lost 1 base; unmatched junction nucleotides: 11. The germline gives CDR1 LNHDA, CDR2 SQIVND (reference sequence). The CDR3 loop is CASSTSGGIEGTDTQYF. Here the CDR3 DNA reads TGTGCCAGTAGTACTAGCGGAGGTATTGAGGGCACAGATACGCAGTATTTT.

The chain couples TRBV11-3 to TRBJ1-1; D uncertain. CDR1 is SGHNT and CDR2 is YENEEA in the germline V gene. The CDR3 loop spans 14 amino acids. Trimming cost V 7 bases and J 1 base, with 13 bases left between them. The CDR3 coding sequence is TGTGCCAGCATCCCGGGTGTTGGGAACACTGAAGCTTTCTTT. As protein: CASIPGVGNTEAFF.

The chain uses TRBV7-2 and TRBJ2-7; 12 positions agree with TRBD2. The V gene's germline CDR1 is SGHTA and CDR2 FQGNSA. CDR3 length: 15 residues. V lost 5 bases to trimming and J lost 2 bases; unmatched junction nucleotides: 4. The CDR3 here is CASSQGLAGPYEQYF. The DNA for the CDR3 is TGTGCCAGCAGCCAAGGACTAGCGGGGCCCTACGAGCAGTACTTC.

The chain carries TRBV14 and TRBJ2-3; D is unresolved. The CDR3 contains 16 residues. CDR1 and CDR2 from the germline V gene are SGHDN and FVKESK. The V end was cut by 4 bases, the J end by 6 bases, with 20 bases between. The CDR3 DNA sequence: TGTGCCAGCAGCCCAAGATTGGGAAAAGGGTGGGATACGCAGTATTTT. Translation: CASSPRLGKGWDTQYF.

This sequence joins TRBV6-5 and TRBJ1-5; TRBD1 is a possible D gene (5 bases). The ends were cut back, 5 bases at V and 4 bases at J, with 9 bases in the middle. CDR3 size: 13 residues. Germline CDR1 is MNHEY and CDR2 is SVGAGI. Here the CDR3 DNA reads TGTGCCAGCAGTCGGGACTGGAATCAGCCCCAGCATTTT. Translating gives CASSRDWNQPQHF.

The V gene is TRBV4-1, the J gene TRBJ2-5, with a possible D match to TRBD2 (5 bases). This CDR3 is 12 amino acids long. Germline CDR1 and CDR2: MGHRA and YSYEKL. V dropped 7 bases and J dropped 2 bases, with 8 bases sitting between them. CDR3 bases: TGCGCCAGCACGGGAAGTCAAGAGACCCAGTACTTC. As protein: CASTGSQETQYF.

The chain joins TRBV6-5 to TRBJ2-7; 9 bases line up with TRBD1. Looked up from germline, CDR1 is MNHEY and CDR2 is SVGAGI. With V trimmed by 2 bases and J by 1 base, 3 bases remained unmatched. CDR3 length: 15 residues. The CDR3 DNA follows: TGTGCCAGCAGTTACCACGGACAGGGGTCCTACGAGCAGTACTTC. Translation: CASSYHGQGSYEQYF.

This clone appeared once. The chain joins TRBV6-5 to TRBJ1-1; D might be TRBD1 (6 bases). This CDR3 comprises 15 residues. V lost 8 bases and J 5 bases, leaving 21 bases between the germline ends. The germline CDR1 and CDR2 sequences are MNHEY and SVGAGI. CDR3 nucleotide sequence: TGTGCCAGCTACCGTCGGGGGGCTTTGAGGACTGAAGCTTTCTTT. Amino acid sequence: CASYRRGALRTEAFF.

The J gene is TRBJ2-5, the V gene TRBV5-1; D is perhaps TRBD2 (5 bases). The CDR3 has 14 amino acids. V shed 0 bases and J shed 0 bases, with 6 bases lying between them. Looked up from germline, CDR1 is SGHRS and CDR2 is YFSETQ. CDR3 amino acids: CASSLASYQETQYF. CDR3 coding DNA: TGCGCCAGCAGCTTGGCTAGCTACCAAGAGACCCAGTACTTC.

This clone was seen once. This rearrangement joins TRBV5-1 to TRBJ2-3, with 11 bases identical to TRBD1. V lost 0 bases to trimming and J lost 5 bases; unmatched junction nucleotides: 2. This CDR3 is built from 15 residues. The V gene's germline CDR1 is SGHRS and CDR2 YFSETQ. CDR3: CASSLVGTGGDTQYF. As DNA, the CDR3 is TGCGCCAGCAGCTTGGTAGGGACAGGGGGAGATACGCAGTATTTT.

This clone showed up just once. The CDR3 DNA reads as TGTGCCAGCAGTTACTCCCAGCTGGATCAGCCCCAGCATTTT. Encoded protein: CASSYSQLDQPQHF. V is TRBV6-6 and J is TRBJ1-5; no clear D gene. The V end lost 0 bases, the J end lost 5 bases, and 8 bases lay between the germline ends. This CDR3 region has 14 residues. Looked up from germline, CDR1 is MNHNY and CDR2 is SVGAGI (reference sequence).

The chain employs TRBV5-6 and TRBJ1-5; D ambiguous. V dropped 0 bases and J dropped 4 bases, with 2 bases sitting between them. The CDR3 has 12 residues. The germline CDR1 and CDR2 sequences are SGHDT and YYEEEE. CDR3 sequence reads: CASSLGNQPQHF. DNA of the CDR3: TGTGCCAGCAGCTTGGGGAATCAGCCCCAGCATTTT. Complete variable domain (other parts from reference TRBV5-6 and TRBJ1-5): DAGVTQSPTHLIKTRGQQVTLRCSPKSGHDTVSWYQQALGQGPQFIFQYYEEEERQRGNFPDRFSGHQFPNYSSELNVNALLLGDSALYLCASSLGNQPQHFGDGTRLSIL.

The chain recombines TRBV5-1 with TRBJ1-2; 9 positions match TRBD1. This CDR3 contains 15 residues. Germline V gene sequence: CDR1 SGHRS, CDR2 YFSETQ. The V and J ends lost 7 bases and 0 bases, in that order; junction bases with no gene match: 7. CDR3 sequence reads: CASWTGATANYGYTF. Written as DNA, the CDR3 is TGCGCCAGCTGGACAGGGGCTACCGCTAACTATGGCTACACCTTC.

The chain combines TRBV5-1 with TRBJ1-6; TRBD1 agrees at 7 bases. Germline V gene lookup returns CDR1 SGHRS and CDR2 YFSETQ. The J segment lost 7 bases and the V segment lost 9 bases, leaving 13 bases of the junction unmatched. This CDR3 comprises 15 residues. For the CDR3, the DNA is TGCGCCACCCGCCCAGGGGGGACGTCGAATTCACCCCTCCACTTT. Protein product: CATRPGGTSNSPLHF.

V usage is TRBV2 and J usage is TRBJ1-2, with D tentatively TRBD1 (6 bases). In germline, CDR1 is SNHLY, CDR2 FYNNEI. CDR3 size: 12 residues. V was shortened by 7 bases and J by 7 bases, with 13 bases between the two germline ends. CDR3 residues: CASNGQGGGYTF. Here the CDR3 DNA reads TGTGCCAGCAACGGACAAGGGGGTGGCTACACCTTC.

The chain couples TRBV10-3 to TRBJ1-2, with D possibly being TRBD1 (6 bases). CDR3 length: 14 amino acids. Trimming cost V 4 bases and J 4 bases, with 13 bases left between them. Germline V gives CDR1 ENHRY, CDR2 SYGVKD. As DNA, the CDR3 is TGTGCCATCAGTGCACAGGGAGGTGGCTATGGCTACACCTTC. Protein product: CAISAQGGGYGYTF.

The rearrangement links TRBV29-1 to TRBJ1-1, with no clear D. V dropped 1 base and J dropped 8 bases, with 14 bases sitting between them. The CDR3 is 13 amino acids. The germline gives CDR1 SQVTM, CDR2 ANQGSEA. The CDR3, as DNA: TGCAGCGTTGAAGGTGGAAGGGCCAGGGAAGCTTTCTTT. Translation gives CSVEGGRAREAFF. The full variable domain, in which reference TRBV29-1 and TRBJ1-1 provide the parts outside the CDR3, is SAVISQKPSRDICQRGTSLTIQCQVDSQVTMMFWYRQQPGQSLTLIATANQGSEATYESGFVIDKFPISRPNLTFSTLTVSNMSPEDSSIYLCSVEGGRAREAFFGQGTRLTVV.

J is TRBJ1-2 and V is TRBV11-3, with a tentative D call TRBD1 (5 bases). Germline values: CDR1 SGHNT, CDR2 YENEEA. The CDR3 has 13 amino acids. The ends were cut back, 2 bases at V and 8 bases at J, with 12 bases in the middle. The CDR3 spells CASSLLGQGGYTF. The CDR3 bases are TGTGCCAGCAGCTTACTGGGGCAAGGAGGCTACACCTTC.

This clone is a singleton in its sample. The chain links TRBV4-2 to TRBJ2-7, with unresolved D. This CDR3 has 14 residues. Germline V gene lookup returns CDR1 LGHNA and CDR2 YNFKEQ. The V gene lost 0 bases and the J gene lost 7 bases, with 13 bases spanning the gap. CDR3 loop: CASSQDSSLREQYF. CDR3 bases: TGTGCCAGCAGCCAAGATTCAAGCCTACGAGAGCAGTACTTC.

The chain recombines TRBV5-4 with TRBJ2-2, with TRBD1 identical over 9 bases. Germline trimming cut 3 bases from V and 4 bases from J; bases unmatched to any gene: 7. The germline gives CDR1 SGHNT, CDR2 YYREEE (reference sequence). This CDR3 region has 16 residues. CDR3 nucleotides: TGTGCCAGCAGCTCAACAGGGGGCGCCGGCACCGGGGAGCTGTTTTTT. Protein product: CASSSTGGAGTGELFF.

This clone was seen a handful of times. J is TRBJ2-2 and V is TRBV7-3, with 10 positions matching TRBD1. V was clipped by 1 base and J by 5 bases; unmatched bases: 4. Germline V lookup: CDR1 SGHTA, CDR2 FQGTGA. The CDR3 sequence is 16 residues long. CDR3 bases: TGTGCCAGCAGCTTAAGAGGGACAGGGGTGACCGGGGAGCTGTTTTTT. As protein: CASSLRGTGVTGELFF.